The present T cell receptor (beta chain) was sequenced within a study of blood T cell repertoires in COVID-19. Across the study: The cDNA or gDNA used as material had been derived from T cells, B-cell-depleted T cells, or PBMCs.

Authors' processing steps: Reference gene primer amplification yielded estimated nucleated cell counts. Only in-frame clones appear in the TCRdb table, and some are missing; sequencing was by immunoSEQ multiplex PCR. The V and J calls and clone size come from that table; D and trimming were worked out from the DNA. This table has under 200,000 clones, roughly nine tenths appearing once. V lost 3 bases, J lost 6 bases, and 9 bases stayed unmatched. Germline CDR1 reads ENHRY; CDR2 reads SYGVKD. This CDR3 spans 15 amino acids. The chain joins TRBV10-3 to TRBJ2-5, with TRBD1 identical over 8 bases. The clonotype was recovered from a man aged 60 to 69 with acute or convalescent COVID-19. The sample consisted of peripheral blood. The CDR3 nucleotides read TGTGCCATCAGTGATATGGGACAGGACGGCAAGACCCAGTACTTC. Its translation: CAISDMGQDGKTQYF.